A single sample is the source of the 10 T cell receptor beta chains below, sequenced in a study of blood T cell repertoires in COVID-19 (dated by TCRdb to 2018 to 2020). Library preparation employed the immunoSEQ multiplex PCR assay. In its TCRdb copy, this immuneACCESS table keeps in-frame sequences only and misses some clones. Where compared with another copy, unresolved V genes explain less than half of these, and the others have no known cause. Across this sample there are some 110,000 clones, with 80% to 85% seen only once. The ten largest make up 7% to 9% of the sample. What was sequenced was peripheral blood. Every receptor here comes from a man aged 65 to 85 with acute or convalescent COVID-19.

For the CDR3, the DNA is TGTGCCAGCAGCTCCGGGGGAGCGGGCTCCTACGAGCAGTACTTC. The encoded protein is CASSSGGAGSYEQYF. The chain employs TRBV27 and TRBJ2-7; TRBD2 might be the D (6 bases). Germline CDR1 and CDR2: MNHEY and SMNVEV (reference sequence). This CDR3 has 15 amino acids. Trimming left V 6 bases short and J 0 bases short, with 15 bases between.

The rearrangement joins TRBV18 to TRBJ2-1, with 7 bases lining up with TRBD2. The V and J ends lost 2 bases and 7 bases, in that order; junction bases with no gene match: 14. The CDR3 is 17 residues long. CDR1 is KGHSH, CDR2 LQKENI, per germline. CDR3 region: CASSPIGERGRGNEQFF. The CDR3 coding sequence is TGTGCCAGCTCACCAATAGGGGAGCGCGGGAGAGGTAATGAGCAGTTCTTC.

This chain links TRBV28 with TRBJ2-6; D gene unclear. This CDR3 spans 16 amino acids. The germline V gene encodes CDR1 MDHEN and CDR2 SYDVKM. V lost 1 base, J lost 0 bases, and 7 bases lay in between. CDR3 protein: CASSLSTDSGANVLTF. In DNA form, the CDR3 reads TGTGCCAGCAGTTTATCTACAGACTCTGGGGCCAACGTCCTGACTTTC.

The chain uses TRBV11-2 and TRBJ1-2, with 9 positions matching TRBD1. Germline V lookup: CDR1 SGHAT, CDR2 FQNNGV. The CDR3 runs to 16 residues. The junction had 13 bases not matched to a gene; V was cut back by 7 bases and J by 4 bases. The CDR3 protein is CASTHERTGGAYGYTF. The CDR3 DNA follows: TGTGCCAGCACCCACGAAAGAACAGGGGGCGCCTATGGCTACACCTTC. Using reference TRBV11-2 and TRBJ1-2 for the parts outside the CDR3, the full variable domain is EAGVAQSPRYKIIEKRQSVAFWCNPISGHATLYWYQQILGQGPKLLIQFQNNGVVDDSQLPKDRFSAERLKGVDSTLKIQPAKLEDSAVYLCASTHERTGGAYGYTFGSGTRLTVV.

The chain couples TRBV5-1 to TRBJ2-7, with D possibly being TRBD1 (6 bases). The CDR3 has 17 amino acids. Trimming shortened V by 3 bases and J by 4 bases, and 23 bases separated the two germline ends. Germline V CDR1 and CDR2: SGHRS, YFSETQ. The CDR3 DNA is TGCGCCAGCAGCTCGTCCCTCGGACATATTAGGGGGTACGAGCAGTACTTC. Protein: CASSSSLGHIRGYEQYF.

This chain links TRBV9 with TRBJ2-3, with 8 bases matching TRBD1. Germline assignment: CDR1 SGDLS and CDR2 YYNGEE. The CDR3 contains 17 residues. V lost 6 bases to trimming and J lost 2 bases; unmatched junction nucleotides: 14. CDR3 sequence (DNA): TGTGCCAGCACCCTAGGGGTTGGGGGACAGGACACAGATACGCAGTATTTT. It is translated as CASTLGVGGQDTDTQYF.

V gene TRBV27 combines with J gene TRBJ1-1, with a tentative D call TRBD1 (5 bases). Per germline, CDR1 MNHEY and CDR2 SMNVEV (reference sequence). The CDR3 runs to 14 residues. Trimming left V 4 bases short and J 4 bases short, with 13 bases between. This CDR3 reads CASSSPRVGTEAFF. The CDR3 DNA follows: TGTGCCAGCAGTTCCCCCAGGGTTGGCACTGAAGCTTTCTTT.

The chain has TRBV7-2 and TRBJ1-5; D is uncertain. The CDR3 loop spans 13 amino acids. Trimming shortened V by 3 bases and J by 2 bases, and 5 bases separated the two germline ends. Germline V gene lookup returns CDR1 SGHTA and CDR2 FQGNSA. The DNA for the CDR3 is TGTGCCAGCAGCTTGAGCCGCAATCAGCCCCAGCATTTT. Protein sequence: CASSLSRNQPQHF.

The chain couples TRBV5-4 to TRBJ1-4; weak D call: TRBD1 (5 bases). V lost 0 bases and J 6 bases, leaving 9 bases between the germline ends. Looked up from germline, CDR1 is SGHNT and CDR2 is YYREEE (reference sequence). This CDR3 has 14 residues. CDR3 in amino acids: CASSLAGLHEKLFF. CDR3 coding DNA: TGTGCCAGCAGCTTGGCAGGGCTTCATGAAAAACTGTTTTTT.

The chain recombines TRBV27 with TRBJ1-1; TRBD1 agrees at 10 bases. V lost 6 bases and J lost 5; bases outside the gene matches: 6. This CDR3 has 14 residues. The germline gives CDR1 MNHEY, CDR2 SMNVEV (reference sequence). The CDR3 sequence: CASRLTGGRTEAFF. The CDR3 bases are TGTGCCAGCAGGCTGACAGGGGGCAGAACTGAAGCTTTCTTT.